Below, 3 T cell receptor beta chains from the same sample are listed, as sequenced in a study of cytomegalovirus exposure and HLA in healthy donors (dated by TCRdb to 2016 to 2017). Receptor libraries were prepared by the immunoSEQ multiplex PCR assay. The multiplex PCR relied on a mix of 60 forward primers for TCR Vbeta segments and 13 reverse primers for TCR Jbeta segments. TCRdb mirrors the immuneACCESS table, restricted to in-frame sequences. Some clones are absent from its copies; in checked studies, under half trace to an unresolved V gene, and the reason for the others is unknown. The sample records 55,000 to 75,000 clones, around 75% of which are singletons. Of the sample, about 7.4% is held by the ten largest clones. The sample consisted of PBMCs. The receptors stem from a woman in her 30s in good health and CMV-seropositive.

CDR3 sequence: CASRLEATDTQYF. The CDR3 DNA follows: TGTGCCAGCAGGTTGGAGGCCACAGATACGCAGTATTTT. This rearrangement joins TRBV11-2 to TRBJ2-3; tentative D call: TRBD2 (5 bases). This CDR3 contains 13 residues. CDR1 and CDR2 (germline): SGHAT, FQNNGV. V was clipped by 6 bases and J by 2 bases, with 9 bases between them.

The chain combines TRBV4-1 with TRBJ1-4; TRBD1 might be the D (6 bases). Germline V gene sequence: CDR1 MGHRA, CDR2 YSYEKL. CDR3 length: 16 amino acids. V lost 1 base to trimming and J lost 2 bases, with 11 bases between them. The CDR3 DNA follows: TGCGCCAGCAGCCAAGGGGGGGGCGCGACTAATGAAAAACTGTTTTTT. As protein: CASSQGGGATNEKLFF.

The V and J genes are TRBV28 and TRBJ2-7, with 7 bases that match TRBD1. V lost 4 bases to trimming and J lost 4 bases; unmatched junction nucleotides: 16. This CDR3 region has 17 residues. CDR1 is MDHEN and CDR2 is SYDVKM in the germline V gene. The CDR3 DNA follows: TGTGCCAGCAGTTCCTACCCCTGGCTGACAGGGCTATACGAGCAGTACTTC. This sequence encodes CASSSYPWLTGLYEQYF. The variable domain in full, with the rest retrieved from reference TRBV28 and TRBJ2-7, is DVKVTQSSRYLVKRTGEKVFLECVQDMDHENMFWYRQDPGLGLRLIYFSYDVKMKEKGDIPEGYSVSREKKERFSLILESASTNQTSMYLCASSSYPWLTGLYEQYFGPGTRLTVT.